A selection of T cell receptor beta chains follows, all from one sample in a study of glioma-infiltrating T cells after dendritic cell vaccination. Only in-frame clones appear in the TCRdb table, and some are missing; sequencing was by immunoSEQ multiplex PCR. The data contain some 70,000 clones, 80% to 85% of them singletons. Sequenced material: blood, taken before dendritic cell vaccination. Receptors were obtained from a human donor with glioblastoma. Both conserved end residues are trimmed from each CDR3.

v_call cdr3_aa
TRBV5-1 ASSPSGGSSYNEQF
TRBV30 AWSVKGLNEKLF
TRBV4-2 ASSQDVDREESNQPQH
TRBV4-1 ASSPTGRDEKLF
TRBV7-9 ASSHRVDSTYEQY
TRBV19 ASSMVPYRVFTEAF
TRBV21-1 ASSKIRQGSYEQY
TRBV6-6 ASSYSRRGGYDEQF
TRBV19 ASTPRGQGYEQY
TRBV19 ASNPTGWETQY
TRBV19 ASSIDGKGQTQETQY
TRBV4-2 ASSQDRDEQY
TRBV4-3 ASSQGTGEYEQY
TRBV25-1 ASTGDSANYGYT
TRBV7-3 ASSGRDSYDSPLH
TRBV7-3 ASSLGQGGPTQY